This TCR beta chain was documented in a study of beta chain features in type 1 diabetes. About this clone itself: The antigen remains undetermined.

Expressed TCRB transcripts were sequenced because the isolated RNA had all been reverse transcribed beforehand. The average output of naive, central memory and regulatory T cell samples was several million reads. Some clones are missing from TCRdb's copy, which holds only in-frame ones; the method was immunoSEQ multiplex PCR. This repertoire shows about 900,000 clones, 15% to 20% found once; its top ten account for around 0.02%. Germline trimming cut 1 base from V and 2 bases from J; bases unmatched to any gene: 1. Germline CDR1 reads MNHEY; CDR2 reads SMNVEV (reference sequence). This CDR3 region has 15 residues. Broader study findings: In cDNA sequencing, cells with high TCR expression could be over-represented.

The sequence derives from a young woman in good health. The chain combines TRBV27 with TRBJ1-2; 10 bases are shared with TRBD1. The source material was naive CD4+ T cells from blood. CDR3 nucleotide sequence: TGTGCCAGCAGTTTATGGGGACAGGGGAACTATGGCTACACCTTC. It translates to CASSLWGQGNYGYTF.